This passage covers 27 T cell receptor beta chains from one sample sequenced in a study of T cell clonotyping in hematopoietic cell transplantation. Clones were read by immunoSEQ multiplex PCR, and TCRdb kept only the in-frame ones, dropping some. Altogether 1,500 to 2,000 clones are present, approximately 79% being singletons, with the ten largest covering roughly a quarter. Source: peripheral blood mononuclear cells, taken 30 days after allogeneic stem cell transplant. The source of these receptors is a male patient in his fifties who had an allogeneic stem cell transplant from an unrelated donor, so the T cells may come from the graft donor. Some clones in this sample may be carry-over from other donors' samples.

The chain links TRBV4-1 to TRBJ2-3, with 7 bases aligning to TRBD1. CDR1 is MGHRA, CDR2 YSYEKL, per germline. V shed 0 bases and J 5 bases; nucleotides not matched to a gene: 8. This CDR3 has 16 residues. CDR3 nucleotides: TGCGCCAGCAGCCAAGAAATCCAAAACAGGGGAGATACGCAGTATTTT. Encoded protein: CASSQEIQNRGDTQYF.

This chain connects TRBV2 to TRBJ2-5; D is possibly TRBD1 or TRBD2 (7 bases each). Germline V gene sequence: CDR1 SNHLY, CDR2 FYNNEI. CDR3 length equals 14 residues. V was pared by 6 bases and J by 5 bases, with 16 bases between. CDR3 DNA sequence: TGTGCCAGCAGCCCCCGACAGGGAGGGGAGACCCAGTACTTC. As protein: CASSPRQGGETQYF.

CDR3 in DNA: TGTGCCAGCAGTGAACAGGGTAACACCGGGGAGCTGTTTTTT. Amino acid sequence: CASSEQGNTGELFF. The chain has TRBV2 and TRBJ2-2; D perhaps matches TRBD1 (5 bases). With 2 bases removed from V and 2 bases from J, the gap between germline ends came to 6 bases. CDR3 size: 14 residues. Per the germline V gene, CDR1 is SNHLY and CDR2 is FYNNEI.

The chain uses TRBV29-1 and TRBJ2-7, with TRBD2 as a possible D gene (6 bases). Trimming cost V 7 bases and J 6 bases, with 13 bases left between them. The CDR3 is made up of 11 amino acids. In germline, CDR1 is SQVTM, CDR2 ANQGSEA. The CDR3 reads CSALGGLEQYF. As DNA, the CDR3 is TGCAGCGCCTTAGGAGGGCTCGAGCAGTACTTC.

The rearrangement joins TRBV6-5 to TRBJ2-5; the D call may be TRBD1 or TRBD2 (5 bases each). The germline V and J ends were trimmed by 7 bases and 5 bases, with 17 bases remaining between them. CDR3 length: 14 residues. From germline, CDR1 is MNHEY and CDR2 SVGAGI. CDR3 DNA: TGTGCCAGCACCCCCGGGGCTTTAGGGGAGACCCAGTACTTC. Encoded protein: CASTPGALGETQYF.

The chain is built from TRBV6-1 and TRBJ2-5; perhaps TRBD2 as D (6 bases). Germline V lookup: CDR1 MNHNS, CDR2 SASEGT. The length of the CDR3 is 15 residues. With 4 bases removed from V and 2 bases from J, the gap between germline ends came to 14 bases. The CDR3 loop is CASSVFRRGQETQYF. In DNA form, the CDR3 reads TGTGCCAGCAGTGTTTTCCGGAGGGGACAAGAGACCCAGTACTTC.

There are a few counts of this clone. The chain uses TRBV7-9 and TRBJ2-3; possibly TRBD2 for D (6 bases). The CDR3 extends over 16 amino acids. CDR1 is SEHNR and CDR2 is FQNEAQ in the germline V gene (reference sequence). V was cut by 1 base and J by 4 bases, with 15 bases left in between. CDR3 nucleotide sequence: TGTGCCAGCAGCTTAGAGGAGGGTCCTGTACCAGATACGCAGTATTTT. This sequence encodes CASSLEEGPVPDTQYF.

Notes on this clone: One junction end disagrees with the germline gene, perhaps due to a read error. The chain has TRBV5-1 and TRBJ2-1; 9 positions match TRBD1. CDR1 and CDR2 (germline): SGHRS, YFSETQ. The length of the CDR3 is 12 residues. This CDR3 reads CASSLDDRGRIF. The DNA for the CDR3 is TGCGCCAGCAGCTTGGACGACAGGGGGAGAATCTTC.

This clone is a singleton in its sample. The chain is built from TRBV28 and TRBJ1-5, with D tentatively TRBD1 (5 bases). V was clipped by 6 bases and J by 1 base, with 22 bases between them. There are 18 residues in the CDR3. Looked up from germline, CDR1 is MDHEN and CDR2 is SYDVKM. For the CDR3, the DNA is TGTGCCAGCAGGCCAGAAAGGGGCGCCTGGCGGAGCAATCAGCCCCAGCATTTT. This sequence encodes CASRPERGAWRSNQPQHF. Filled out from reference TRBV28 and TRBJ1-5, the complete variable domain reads DVKVTQSSRYLVKRTGEKVFLECVQDMDHENMFWYRQDPGLGLRLIYFSYDVKMKEKGDIPEGYSVSREKKERFSLILESASTNQTSMYLCASRPERGAWRSNQPQHFGDGTRLSIL.

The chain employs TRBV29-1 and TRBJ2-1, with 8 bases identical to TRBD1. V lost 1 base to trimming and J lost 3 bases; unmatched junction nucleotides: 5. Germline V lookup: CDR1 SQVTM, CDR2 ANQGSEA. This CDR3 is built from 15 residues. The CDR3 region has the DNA TGCAGCGTTGAAGGGACAGGGAATAACTACAATGAGCAGTTCTTC. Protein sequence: CSVEGTGNNYNEQFF.

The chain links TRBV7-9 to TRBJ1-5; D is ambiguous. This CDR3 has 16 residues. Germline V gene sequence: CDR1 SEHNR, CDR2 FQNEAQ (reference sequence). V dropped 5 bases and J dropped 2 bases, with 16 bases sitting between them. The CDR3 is CASSLTGMLGNQPQHF. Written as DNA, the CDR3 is TGTGCCAGCAGCCTAACTGGGATGTTGGGCAATCAGCCCCAGCATTTT.

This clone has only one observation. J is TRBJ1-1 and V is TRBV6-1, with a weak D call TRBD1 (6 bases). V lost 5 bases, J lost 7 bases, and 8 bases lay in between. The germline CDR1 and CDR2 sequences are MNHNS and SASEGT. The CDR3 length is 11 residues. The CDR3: CASSSGVEAFF. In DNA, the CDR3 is TGTGCCAGCAGTTCAGGGGTTGAAGCTTTCTTT.

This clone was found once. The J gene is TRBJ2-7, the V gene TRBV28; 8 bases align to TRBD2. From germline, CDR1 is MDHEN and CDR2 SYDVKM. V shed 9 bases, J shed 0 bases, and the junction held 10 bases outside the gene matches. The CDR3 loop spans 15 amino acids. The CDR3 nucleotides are TGTGCCAGTTTAGCGGGGATCACGAGCTCCTACGAGCAGTACTTC. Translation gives CASLAGITSSYEQYF.

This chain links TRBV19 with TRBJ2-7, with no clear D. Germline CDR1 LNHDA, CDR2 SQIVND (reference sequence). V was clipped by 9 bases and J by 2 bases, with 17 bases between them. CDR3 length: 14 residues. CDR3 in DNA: TGTGCCAGCACCGTTGGGTCCCGACCCTACGAGCAGTACTTC. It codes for CASTVGSRPYEQYF.

CDR3 sequence (DNA): TGTGCCAGCAGCTTGGCAGGGAATACTGCTGGCTACACCTTC. It specifies CASSLAGNTAGYTF. The rearrangement uses TRBV5-4 and TRBJ1-2; D might be TRBD1 (5 bases). The CDR3 contains 14 residues. CDR1 and CDR2 (germline): SGHNT, YYREEE (reference sequence). V was pared by 0 bases and J by 7 bases, with 13 bases between.

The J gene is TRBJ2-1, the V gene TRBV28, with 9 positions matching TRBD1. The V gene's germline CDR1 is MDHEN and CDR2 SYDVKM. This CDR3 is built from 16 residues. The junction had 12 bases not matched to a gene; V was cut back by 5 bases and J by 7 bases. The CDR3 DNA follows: TGTGCCAGCAGTCCCCCGGGACAGGGTTTCGGGAATGAGCAGTTCTTC. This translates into CASSPPGQGFGNEQFF.

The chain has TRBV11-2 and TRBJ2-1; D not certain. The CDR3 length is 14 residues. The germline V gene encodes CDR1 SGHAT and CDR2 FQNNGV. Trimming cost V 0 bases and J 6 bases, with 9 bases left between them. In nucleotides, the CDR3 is TGTGCCAGCAGCTTAGAAGTATACGGCAATGAGCAGTTCTTC. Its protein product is CASSLEVYGNEQFF.

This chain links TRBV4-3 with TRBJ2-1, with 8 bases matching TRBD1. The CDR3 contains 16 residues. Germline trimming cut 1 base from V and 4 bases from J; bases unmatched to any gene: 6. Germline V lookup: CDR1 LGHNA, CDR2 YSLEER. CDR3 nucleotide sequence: TGCGCCAGCAGCCAAGCAACCGGGACAGGTTACAATGAGCAGTTCTTC. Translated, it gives CASSQATGTGYNEQFF.

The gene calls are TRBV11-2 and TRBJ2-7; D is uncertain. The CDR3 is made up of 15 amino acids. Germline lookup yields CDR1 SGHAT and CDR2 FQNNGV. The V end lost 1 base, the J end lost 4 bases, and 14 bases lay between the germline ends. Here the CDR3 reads CASSLGSGITYEQYF. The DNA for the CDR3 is TGTGCCAGCAGCTTAGGGTCAGGAATCACTTACGAGCAGTACTTC.

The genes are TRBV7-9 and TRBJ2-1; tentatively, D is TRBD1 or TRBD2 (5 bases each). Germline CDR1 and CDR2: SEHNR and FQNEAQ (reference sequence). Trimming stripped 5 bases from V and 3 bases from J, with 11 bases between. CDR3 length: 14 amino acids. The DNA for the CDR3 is TGTGCCAGCAGCCACGGGGCAGACTACAATGAGCAGTTCTTC. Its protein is CASSHGADYNEQFF.

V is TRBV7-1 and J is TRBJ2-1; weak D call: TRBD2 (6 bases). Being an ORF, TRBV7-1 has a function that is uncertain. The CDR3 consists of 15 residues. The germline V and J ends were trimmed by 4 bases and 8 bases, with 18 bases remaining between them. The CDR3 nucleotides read TGTGCCAGCAGCTTAGCCGGAGGGATCGTTCATGAGCAGTTCTTC. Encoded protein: CASSLAGGIVHEQFF.

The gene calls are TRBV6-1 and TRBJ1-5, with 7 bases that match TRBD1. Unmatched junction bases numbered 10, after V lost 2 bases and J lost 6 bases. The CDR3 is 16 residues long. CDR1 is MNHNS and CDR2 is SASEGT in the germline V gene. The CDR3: CASSESRHRGSQPQHF. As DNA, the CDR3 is TGTGCCAGCAGTGAAAGTCGGCACAGGGGAAGTCAGCCCCAGCATTTT.

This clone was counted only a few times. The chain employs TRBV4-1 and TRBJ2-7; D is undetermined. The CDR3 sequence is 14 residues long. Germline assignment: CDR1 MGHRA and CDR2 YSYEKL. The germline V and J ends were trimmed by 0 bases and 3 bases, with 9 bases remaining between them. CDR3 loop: CASSQEPSSYEQYF. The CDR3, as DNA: TGCGCCAGCAGCCAAGAACCATCCAGCTACGAGCAGTACTTC.

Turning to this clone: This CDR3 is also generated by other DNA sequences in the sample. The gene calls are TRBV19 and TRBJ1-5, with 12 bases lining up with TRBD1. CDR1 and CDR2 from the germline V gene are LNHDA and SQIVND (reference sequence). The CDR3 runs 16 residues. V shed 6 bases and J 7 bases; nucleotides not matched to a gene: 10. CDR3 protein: CASSLTGTGGRQPQHF. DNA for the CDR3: TGTGCCAGTAGCCTTACCGGGACAGGGGGCCGACAGCCCCAGCATTTT.

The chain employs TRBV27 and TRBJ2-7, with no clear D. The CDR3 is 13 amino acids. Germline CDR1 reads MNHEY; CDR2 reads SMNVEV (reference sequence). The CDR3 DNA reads TGTGTCACGCGCGGCCCCGGTCACCACGAGCAGTACTTC. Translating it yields CVTRGPGHHEQYF.

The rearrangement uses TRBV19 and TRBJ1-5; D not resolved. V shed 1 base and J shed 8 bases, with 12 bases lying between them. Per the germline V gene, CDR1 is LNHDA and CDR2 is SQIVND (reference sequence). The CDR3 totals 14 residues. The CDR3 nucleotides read TGTGCCAGTAGTATAGCGGAGGGTTTGGAGCCCCAGCATTTT. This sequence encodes CASSIAEGLEPQHF.

The CDR3 sequence is CASSQGSEGPADTQYF. The CDR3 DNA follows: TGTGCCAGCAGCCAAGGTTCGGAGGGCCCCGCAGATACGCAGTATTTT. The genes are TRBV5-8 and TRBJ2-3; maybe TRBD2 (6 bases). V was shortened by 4 bases and J by 4 bases, with 19 bases between the two germline ends. Germline assignment: CDR1 SGHTS and CDR2 YDEGEE. The CDR3 totals 16 residues.